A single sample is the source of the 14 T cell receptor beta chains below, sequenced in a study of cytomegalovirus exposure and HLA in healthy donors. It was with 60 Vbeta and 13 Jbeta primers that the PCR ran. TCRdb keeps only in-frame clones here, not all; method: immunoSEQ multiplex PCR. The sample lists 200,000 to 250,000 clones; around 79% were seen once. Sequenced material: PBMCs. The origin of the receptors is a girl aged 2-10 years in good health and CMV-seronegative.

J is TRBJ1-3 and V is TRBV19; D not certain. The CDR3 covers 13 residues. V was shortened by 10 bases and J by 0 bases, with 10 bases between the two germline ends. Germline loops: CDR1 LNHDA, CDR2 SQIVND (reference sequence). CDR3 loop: CATSKSSGNTIYF. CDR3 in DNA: TGTGCCACCTCTAAGAGCTCTGGAAACACCATATATTTT.

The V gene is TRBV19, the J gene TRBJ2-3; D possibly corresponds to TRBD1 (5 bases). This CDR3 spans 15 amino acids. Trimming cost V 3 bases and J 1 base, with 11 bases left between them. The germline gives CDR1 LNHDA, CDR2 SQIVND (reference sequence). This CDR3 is CASSITGARTDTQYF. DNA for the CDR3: TGTGCCAGTAGTATCACAGGCGCTCGCACAGATACGCAGTATTTT.

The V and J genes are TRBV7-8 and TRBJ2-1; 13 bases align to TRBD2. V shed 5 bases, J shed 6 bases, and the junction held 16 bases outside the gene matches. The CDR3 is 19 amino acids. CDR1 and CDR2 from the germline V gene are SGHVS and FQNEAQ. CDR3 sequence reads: CASSQWGARTSGSGNEQFF. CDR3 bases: TGTGCCAGCAGCCAGTGGGGGGCCCGGACTAGCGGGAGTGGCAATGAGCAGTTCTTC.

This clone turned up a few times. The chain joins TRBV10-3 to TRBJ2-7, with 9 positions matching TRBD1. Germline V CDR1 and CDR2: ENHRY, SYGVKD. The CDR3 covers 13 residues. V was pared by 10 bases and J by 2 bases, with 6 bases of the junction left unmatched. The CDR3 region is CASGQGTPYEQYF. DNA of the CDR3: TGTGCCAGCGGACAGGGGACCCCCTACGAGCAGTACTTC.

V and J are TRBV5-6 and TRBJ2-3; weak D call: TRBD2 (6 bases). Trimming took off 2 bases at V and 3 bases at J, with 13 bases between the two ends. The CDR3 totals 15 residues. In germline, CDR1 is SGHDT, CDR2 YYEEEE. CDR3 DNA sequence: TGTGCCAGCAGCTTCCACGGGAGACAGACAGATACGCAGTATTTT. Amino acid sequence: CASSFHGRQTDTQYF.

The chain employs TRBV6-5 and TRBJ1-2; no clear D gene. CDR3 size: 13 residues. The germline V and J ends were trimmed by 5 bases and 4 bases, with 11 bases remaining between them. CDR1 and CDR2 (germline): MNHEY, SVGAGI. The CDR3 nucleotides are TGTGCCAGCAGTCCGCGAGGGATCTATGGCTACACCTTC. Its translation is CASSPRGIYGYTF.

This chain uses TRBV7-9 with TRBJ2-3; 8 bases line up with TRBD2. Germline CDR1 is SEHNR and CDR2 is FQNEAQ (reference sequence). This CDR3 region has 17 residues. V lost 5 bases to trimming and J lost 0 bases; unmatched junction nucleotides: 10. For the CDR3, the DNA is TGTGCCAGCAGCGGGGAAGGACTAGCCGCGAGCACAGATACGCAGTATTTT. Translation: CASSGEGLAASTDTQYF. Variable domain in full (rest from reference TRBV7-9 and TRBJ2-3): DTGVSQNPRHKITKRGQNVTFRCDPISEHNRLYWYRQTLGQGPEFLTYFQNEAQLEKSRLLSDRFSAERPKGSFSTLEIQRTEQGDSAMYLCASSGEGLAASTDTQYFGPGTRLTVL.

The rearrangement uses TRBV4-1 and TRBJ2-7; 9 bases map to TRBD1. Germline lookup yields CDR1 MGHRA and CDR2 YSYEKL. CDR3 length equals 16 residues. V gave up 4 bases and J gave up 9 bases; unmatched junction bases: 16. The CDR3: CASSPQEGQGQIGQYF. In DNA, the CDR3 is TGCGCCAGCAGCCCCCAAGAGGGACAGGGACAAATCGGGCAGTACTTC.

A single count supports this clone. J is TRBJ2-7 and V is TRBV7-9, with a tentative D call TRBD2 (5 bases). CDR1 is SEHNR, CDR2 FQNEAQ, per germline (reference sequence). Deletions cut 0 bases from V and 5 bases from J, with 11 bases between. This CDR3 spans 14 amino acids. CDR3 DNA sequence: TGTGCCAGCAGCTTAGCCGGGATTATCGACGAGCAGTACTTC. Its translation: CASSLAGIIDEQYF.

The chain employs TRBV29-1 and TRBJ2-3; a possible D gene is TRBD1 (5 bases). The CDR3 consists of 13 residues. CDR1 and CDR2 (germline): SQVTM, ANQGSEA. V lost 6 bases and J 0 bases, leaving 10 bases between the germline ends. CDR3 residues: CSVSDRSTDTQYF. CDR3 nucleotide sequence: TGCAGCGTGAGTGACAGAAGCACAGATACGCAGTATTTT.

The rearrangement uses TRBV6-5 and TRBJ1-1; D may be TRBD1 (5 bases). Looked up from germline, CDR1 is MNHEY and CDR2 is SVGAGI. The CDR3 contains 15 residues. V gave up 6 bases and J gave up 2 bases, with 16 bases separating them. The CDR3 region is CASRPSRRGNTEAFF. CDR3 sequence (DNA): TGTGCCAGCAGGCCCAGTCGAAGGGGAAACACTGAAGCTTTCTTT.

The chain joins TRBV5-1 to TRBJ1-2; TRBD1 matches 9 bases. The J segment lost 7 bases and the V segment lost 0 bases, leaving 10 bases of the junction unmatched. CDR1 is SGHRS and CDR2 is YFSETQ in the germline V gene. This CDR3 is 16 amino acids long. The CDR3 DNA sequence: TGCGCCAGCAGCTTGGGTCCGGGGACAGGGAGCCGTGGCTACACCTTC. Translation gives CASSLGPGTGSRGYTF.

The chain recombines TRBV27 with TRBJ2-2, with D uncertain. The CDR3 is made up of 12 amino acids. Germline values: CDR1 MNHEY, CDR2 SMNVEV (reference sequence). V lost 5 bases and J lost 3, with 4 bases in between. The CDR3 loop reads CASSLYTGELFF. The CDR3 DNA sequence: TGTGCCAGCAGTCTCTACACCGGGGAGCTGTTTTTT.

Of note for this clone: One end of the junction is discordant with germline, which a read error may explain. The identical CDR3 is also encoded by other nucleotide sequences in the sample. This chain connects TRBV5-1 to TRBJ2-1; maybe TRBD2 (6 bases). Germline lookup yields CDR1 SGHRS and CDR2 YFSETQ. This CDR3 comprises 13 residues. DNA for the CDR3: TGTGCCAGCAGCTTGACGGGGGAGAATGAGCAGTTCTTC. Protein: CASSLTGENEQFF.